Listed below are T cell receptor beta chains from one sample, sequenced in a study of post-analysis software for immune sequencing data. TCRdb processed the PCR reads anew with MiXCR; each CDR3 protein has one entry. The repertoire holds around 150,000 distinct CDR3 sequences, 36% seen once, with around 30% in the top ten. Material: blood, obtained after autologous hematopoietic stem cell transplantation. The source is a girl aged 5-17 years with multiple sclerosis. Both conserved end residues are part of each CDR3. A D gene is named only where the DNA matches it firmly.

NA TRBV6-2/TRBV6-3 CASSSTRLRDTQYF
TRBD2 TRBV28 CASSPLREGSEQFF
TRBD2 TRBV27 CASSSQTSGSGAYEQYF
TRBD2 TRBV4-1 CANSQAARTSDEQYF
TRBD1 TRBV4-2 CASSQDSRQGDTEAFF
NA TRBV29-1 CSVGIIKGVETQYF
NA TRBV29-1 CSVGPDYEQYF
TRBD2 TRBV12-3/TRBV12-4 CASTGAGRDEQYF
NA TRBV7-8 CASSSLSEPNTEAFF
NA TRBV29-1 CSVAETNEKLFF
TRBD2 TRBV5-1 CASRPGLAGVSDTQYF
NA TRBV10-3 CAIKGTQYF
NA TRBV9 CASSPRAQGYNSPLHF
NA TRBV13 CASSPGTARYTGELFF
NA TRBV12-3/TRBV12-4 CASSLGQGGFYEQYF
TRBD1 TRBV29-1 CSGTGTGTFILLTDTQYF
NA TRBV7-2 CASQSARGDYEQYF
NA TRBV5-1 CASSLLGLDTQYF
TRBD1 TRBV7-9 CASSSAGTGNQPQHF
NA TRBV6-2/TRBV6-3 CASRTGWPTGGDTQYF
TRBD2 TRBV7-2 CASSLDKASGRYIQYF
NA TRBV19 CASRGLRASTDTQYF
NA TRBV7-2 CASSLVGLGEETQYF
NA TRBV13 CAGNVLGAGNTEAFF
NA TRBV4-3 CASSQGPNSGANVLTF
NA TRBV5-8 CASSLEGLQETQYF
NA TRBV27 CASSYDSRGEQYF
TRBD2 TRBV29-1 CSVEARGFSGVSYNEQYF
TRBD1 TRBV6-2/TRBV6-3 CASRNGQGSSEQYF
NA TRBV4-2 CASSQDVGWDEQYF
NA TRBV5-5 CASRKGPGEPEQLFF
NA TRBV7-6 CASSRTPPGATDTQYF
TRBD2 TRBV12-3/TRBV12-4 CASSRSAGALGTDTQYF
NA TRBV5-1 CASSPSQETQYF
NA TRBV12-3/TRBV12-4 CASSPPDGRRGNQPQHF
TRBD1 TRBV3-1 CASSKRDRATEAFF